Listed here are 26 T cell receptor beta chains from one sample, sequenced in a study of tumor-infiltrating lymphocytes in primary liver carcinoma. Each 20-30 mg portion of unsorted bulk tissue served as the source for co-extraction of RNA and DNA. Reverse transcription of roughly 480 ng total RNA with a constant-region primer produced TCR beta cDNA. Generation of the TCR beta libraries relied on three nested multiplex PCR rounds using slightly modified ARM-PCR. The two initial PCR rounds, about 9 cycles each, used TRBV1-TRBV30 forward and C-beta reverse primers. TCRdb independently ran MiXCR on the multiplex PCR reads; one entry per CDR3 protein. The table includes about 210,000 distinct CDR3 sequences, about 85% detected once. Sequencing was done on a sample of tumor tissue from primary liver carcinoma. These receptors originate from a man aged 40-50 years with primary liver carcinoma and hepatitis B virus infection.

A remark on this clonotype: One end of the junction fails to match germline, which may point to a read error. This chain connects TRBV6-5 to TRBJ2-6, with 9 bases matching TRBD2. The CDR3 runs 19 residues. In germline, CDR1 is MNHEY, CDR2 SVGAGI. The CDR3 DNA follows: TGTGCCAGTAGTTCATCCGGGACTAGCTGGTATTCTGGGGCCAACGTCCTGACTTTC. It translates to CASSSSGTSWYSGANVLTF.

The V and J genes are TRBV5-6 and TRBJ2-7; 9 positions match TRBD2. CDR3 size: 14 residues. Germline-derived CDR1 and CDR2 are SGHDT and YYEEEE. V gave up 5 bases and J gave up 4 bases; unmatched junction bases: 7. The CDR3 reads CASSFAGLAYEQYF. CDR3 DNA sequence: TGTGCCAGCAGTTTCGCGGGACTAGCATACGAGCAGTACTTC.

The chain uses TRBV29-1 and TRBJ2-7; possibly TRBD1 for D (6 bases). Germline V gene sequence: CDR1 SQVTM, CDR2 ANQGSEA. This CDR3 region has 14 residues. Trimming removed 1 base from V and 2 bases from J, with 12 bases in between. The CDR3 DNA sequence: TGCAGCGTTGAAGGACAGGAGAAAACCTACGAGCAGTACTTC. It translates to CSVEGQEKTYEQYF.

The chain uses TRBV6-1 and TRBJ1-5; TRBD1 agrees at 8 bases. The CDR3 covers 17 residues. After removal of 7 bases from V and 5 bases from J, the junction contained 16 bases not matched to a gene. Germline CDR1 is MNHNS and CDR2 is SASEGT. This CDR3 is CASTFIFGQGGDQPQHF. The CDR3 nucleotides are TGTGCCAGCACATTCATCTTCGGACAGGGAGGCGATCAGCCCCAGCATTTT.

V is TRBV29-1 and J is TRBJ1-1; 7 bases align to TRBD1. The CDR3 has 15 amino acids. Per germline, CDR1 SQVTM and CDR2 ANQGSEA. The CDR3 protein is CNTVLIGGLNTEAFF. The CDR3 DNA is TGCAATACCGTTCTTATAGGGGGCTTGAACACTGAAGCTTTCTTT.

Worth noting for this clonotype: Mismatch with germline at one junction end may stem from a read error. This CDR3 reads CASNFPVTSGTKNILYF. The CDR3 bases are TGTGCCAGCAACTTCCCCGTGACTAGCGGGACCAAAAACATTCTGTACTTC. This chain links TRBV11-1 with TRBJ2-4, with 11 bases fitting TRBD2. This CDR3 spans 17 amino acids. The germline V gene encodes CDR1 SGHAT and CDR2 FQDESV (reference sequence).

Comment on this clonotype: At one of its ends the junction is not consistent with the germline gene, which may arise from a read error. V and J are TRBV29-1 and TRBJ2-3, with D tentatively TRBD2 (6 bases). Germline V gene sequence: CDR1 SQVTM, CDR2 ANQGSEA. CDR3 length: 14 residues. CDR3 in DNA: TGTAGCGCCTGGGCGGGAACCGGCACAGATACGCAGTATTTT. Translated: CSAWAGTGTDTQYF.

The chain is built from TRBV4-3 and TRBJ1-1; D gene unclear. CDR3 size: 13 residues. CDR1 and CDR2 (germline): LGHNA, YSLEER. The V gene lost 3 bases and the J gene lost 10 bases, with 15 bases spanning the gap. The CDR3 nucleotides read TGCGCCAGCAGCCAGGCTAGGAACATTGCAGCTTTCTTT. As protein: CASSQARNIAAFF.

A remark on this clonotype: One junction end does not reproduce the germline sequence, and a read error may be involved. The gene calls are TRBV29-1 and TRBJ2-1, with 11 bases that match TRBD2. This CDR3 region has 14 residues. In germline, CDR1 is SQVTM, CDR2 ANQGSEA. The CDR3 is CSVLTSGMGNEQLF. The CDR3, as DNA: TGCAGCGTCTTGACTAGCGGGATGGGCAATGAGCAGTTATTC.

This clonotype has more than one count but fewer than ten. V gene TRBV9 combines with J gene TRBJ2-5; 12 nucleotides line up with TRBD2. V was pared by 4 bases and J by 4 bases, with 2 bases of the junction left unmatched. Germline CDR1 reads SGDLS; CDR2 reads YYNGEE. This CDR3 has 14 amino acids. For the CDR3, the DNA is TGTGCCAGCAGCTTGGGACTAGCGGGAGAGACCCAGTACTTC. It is translated as CASSLGLAGETQYF.

The genes are TRBV6-5 and TRBJ2-1; 10 positions agree with TRBD2. Germline-derived CDR1 and CDR2 are MNHEY and SVGAGI. The CDR3 has 13 residues. J gave up 13 bases and V 7 bases, and 10 bases lay outside the gene matches. This CDR3 reads CASILTSGTFQFF. The CDR3 DNA reads TGTGCCAGCATCCTCACTAGCGGGACCTTCCAGTTCTTC.

As regards this clonotype: Here the CDR3 omits its conserved ending phenylalanine or tryptophan, so a read error is the likely source. The V call is TRBV11-2, the J call TRBJ2-3; the D gene is possibly TRBD2 (6 bases). The CDR3 runs 15 residues. The germline V gene has CDR1 SGHAT and CDR2 FQNNGV. The CDR3: CASSDNGRFTDTQYL. Written as DNA, the CDR3 is TGTGCCAGCAGCGATAACGGGAGATTTACAGATACCCAGTATTTG.

On this clonotype: The CDR3 does not close with the conserved phenylalanine or tryptophan, likely indicating a read error. No DNA is shown, since the ends of the CDR3 on it are uncertain; the CDR3 is the one TCRdb lists. V gene TRBV4-1 combines with J gene TRBJ2-1; the D call TRBD1 from the table was never checked on the DNA. CDR1 is MGHRA, CDR2 YSYEKL, per germline. Including both end residues, the CDR3 is 16 amino acids long. The CDR3 sequence: CASSQEAATGYNEQIL.

The J gene is TRBJ2-1, the V gene TRBV11-1, with D hard to call. The CDR3 runs to 14 residues. Trimming took 1 base from V and 8 from J, leaving 12 bases between them. Germline CDR1 SGHAT, CDR2 FQDESV (reference sequence). The CDR3 loop reads CASSLGLSNYEQFF. The CDR3 DNA reads TGTGCCAGCAGCTTAGGCCTCAGCAACTATGAGCAGTTCTTC.

J is TRBJ2-5 and V is TRBV30; D possibly uses TRBD1 or TRBD2 (5 bases each). Trimming shortened V by 7 bases and J by 4 bases, and 16 bases separated the two germline ends. The CDR3 is made up of 13 amino acids. Germline V CDR1 and CDR2: GTSNPN, SVGIG (reference sequence). The chain's CDR3 is CALNMGVVETQYF. DNA for the CDR3: TGTGCCTTAAACATGGGGGTGGTAGAGACCCAGTACTTC. The variable domain in full, with the rest retrieved from reference TRBV30 and TRBJ2-5, is SQTIHQWPATLVQPVGSPLSLECTVEGTSNPNLYWYRQAAGRGLQLLFYSVGIGQISSEVPQNLSASRPQDRQFILSSKKLLLSDSGFYLCALNMGVVETQYFGPGTRLLVL.

For this clonotype: The junction departs from germline at one end; a sequencing error may be responsible. This rearrangement joins TRBV12-3 or TRBV12-4 to TRBJ1-4; unclear D gene. The CDR3 consists of 13 residues. The CDR3 spells CASNLAGLDKLFF. CDR3 in DNA: TGTGCCAGCAATTTAGCTGGGTTAGACAAACTGTTTTTT.

This sequence joins TRBV6-2 or TRBV6-3 and TRBJ1-5; D perhaps matches TRBD1 (6 bases). The germline CDR1 and CDR2 sequences are MNHEY and SVGEGT. The V end lost 7 bases, the J end lost 6 bases, and 16 bases lay between the germline ends. There are 14 residues in the CDR3. The DNA for the CDR3 is TGTGCCAGCACTTCCCACAGGGAGGGTCAGCCCCAGCATTTT. This translates into CASTSHREGQPQHF.

For this clonotype: An end of the junction differs from the germline gene, which may be a read error. V is TRBV29-1 and J is TRBJ2-1; 14 bases fit TRBD2. The CDR3 has 15 residues. The germline gives CDR1 SQVTM, CDR2 ANQGSEA. The CDR3 spells CSVGLAGGFYNEHFF. As DNA, the CDR3 is TGCAGCGTTGGACTAGCGGGAGGGTTCTATAACGAGCACTTCTTC.

The chain combines TRBV6-2 or TRBV6-3 with TRBJ2-1, with 9 nucleotides matching TRBD1. In germline, CDR1 is MNHEY, CDR2 SVGEGT. With 5 bases clipped from V and 14 bases from J, the junction kept 19 bases outside the gene matches. The CDR3 has 16 residues. The CDR3 reads CASSPPGQGSYNKEFF. The CDR3 bases are TGTGCCAGCAGTCCGCCGGGACAGGGCTCCTACAATAAGGAGTTCTTC.

CDR3 in DNA: TGTGCCAGCAGCTCCGGGAATAGCGGGAGCAATGAGCAGTTCTTC. This translates into CASSSGNSGSNEQFF. V and J are TRBV7-3 and TRBJ2-1; 9 bases map to TRBD2. In germline, CDR1 is SGHTA, CDR2 FQGTGA. The CDR3 extends over 15 amino acids. V lost 4 bases to trimming and J lost 6 bases; unmatched junction nucleotides: 7.

V is TRBV11-1 and J is TRBJ2-2; D assignment may be TRBD1 or TRBD2 (5 bases each). The germline V gene has CDR1 SGHAT and CDR2 FQDESV (reference sequence). V dropped 5 bases and J dropped 13 bases, with 26 bases sitting between them. The CDR3 totals 16 residues. CDR3: CASSPGIGANTEVLFF. The CDR3 DNA reads as TGTGCCAGCAGCCCGGGGATCGGGGCGAACACCGAGGTGCTGTTTTTT.

In regard to this clonotype: Possible read error: a much larger clone is one base away. V usage is TRBV7-4 and J usage is TRBJ2-3, with 7 positions matching TRBD2. Germline V gives CDR1 SGHVT, CDR2 SQSDAQ. CDR3 length: 14 residues. The DNA of the CDR3 is TGTACCAGCAGCTTGGAGGGAGGGTTGGATACGCAGTATTTT. Translated: CTSSLEGGLDTQYF.

This clonotype turned up a few times. At one boundary the junction diverges from the germline segment, which might be a read error. The rearrangement joins TRBV11-1 to TRBJ2-1; 8 positions agree with TRBD1. Per germline, CDR1 SGHAT and CDR2 FQDESV (reference sequence). The CDR3 has 16 amino acids. The CDR3: CTSSLGQASSYNEQFF. For the CDR3, the DNA is TGTACCAGCAGCTTGGGACAGGCCAGCTCCTATAATGAGCAGTTCTTC.

The rearrangement links TRBV29-1 to TRBJ2-5; D ambiguous. Trimming shortened V by 6 bases and J by 2 bases, and 13 bases separated the two germline ends. Germline V gene sequence: CDR1 SQVTM, CDR2 ANQGSEA. CDR3 length equals 13 residues. DNA of the CDR3: TGCAGCGTCCTGAGAGTGTATCAAGAGACCCAGTACTTC. It specifies CSVLRVYQETQYF.

Remarks on this clonotype: A read error may account for a junction end that differs from germline. The rearrangement uses TRBV24-1 and TRBJ2-1, with a possible D match to TRBD2 (6 bases). The germline V gene encodes CDR1 KGHDR and CDR2 SFDVKD. The CDR3 sequence is 11 residues long. CDR3 amino acids: CTTARDDEQFF. The CDR3 DNA is TGTACCACGGCGCGGGATGATGAGCAGTTCTTC.

The rearrangement uses TRBV6-5 and TRBJ1-3, with D possibly TRBD1 on 5 matching bases. CDR3 size: 14 residues. Germline V gives CDR1 MNHEY, CDR2 SVGAGI. The CDR3 protein is CISRAKVSGNTIYF. The CDR3 DNA sequence: TGTATCAGCAGGGCCAAAGTCTCTGGAAACACCATATATTTT.